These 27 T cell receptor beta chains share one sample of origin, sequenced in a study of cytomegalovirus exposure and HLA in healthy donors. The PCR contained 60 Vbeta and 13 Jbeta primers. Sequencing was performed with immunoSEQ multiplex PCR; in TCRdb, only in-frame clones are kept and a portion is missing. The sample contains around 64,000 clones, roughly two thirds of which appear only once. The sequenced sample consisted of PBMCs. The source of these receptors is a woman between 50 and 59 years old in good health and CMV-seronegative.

The CDR3 DNA follows: TGTGCCAGCAGCGTAGACTTGCCGAACTATGGCTACACCTTC. Translated, it gives CASSVDLPNYGYTF. The chain combines TRBV9 with TRBJ1-2; no reliable D call. Germline V gives CDR1 SGDLS, CDR2 YYNGEE. The CDR3 is made up of 14 amino acids. V was clipped by 0 bases and J by 2 bases, with 8 bases between them. The full variable domain, completed using reference TRBV9 and TRBJ1-2, is DSGVTQTPKHLITATGQRVTLRCSPRSGDLSVYWYQQSLDQGLQFLIQYYNGEERAKGNILERFSAQQFPDLHSELNLSSLELGDSALYFCASSVDLPNYGYTFGSGTRLTVV.

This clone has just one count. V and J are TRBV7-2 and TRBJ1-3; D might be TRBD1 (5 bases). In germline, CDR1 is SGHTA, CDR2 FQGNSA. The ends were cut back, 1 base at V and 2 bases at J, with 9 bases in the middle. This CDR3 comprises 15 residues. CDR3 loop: CASSLVGATGNTIYF. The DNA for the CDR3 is TGTGCCAGCAGCTTAGTAGGGGCGACTGGAAACACCATATATTTT.

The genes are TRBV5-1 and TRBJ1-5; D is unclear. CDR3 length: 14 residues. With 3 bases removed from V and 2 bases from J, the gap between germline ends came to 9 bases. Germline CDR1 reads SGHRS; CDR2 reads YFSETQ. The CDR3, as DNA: TGCGCCAGCAGCTCCGCCCCAGGCAATCAGCCCCAGCATTTT. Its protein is CASSSAPGNQPQHF. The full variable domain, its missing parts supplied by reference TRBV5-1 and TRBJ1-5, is KAGVTQTPRYLIKTRGQQVTLSCSPISGHRSVSWYQQTPGQGLQFLFEYFSETQRNKGNFPGRFSGRQFSNSRSEMNVSTLELGDSALYLCASSSAPGNQPQHFGDGTRLSIL.

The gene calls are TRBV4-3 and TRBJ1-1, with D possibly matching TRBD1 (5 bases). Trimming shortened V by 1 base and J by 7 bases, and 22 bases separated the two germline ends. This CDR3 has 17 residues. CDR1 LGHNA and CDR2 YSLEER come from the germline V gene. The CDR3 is CASSQVYDSMYRGEAFF. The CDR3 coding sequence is TGCGCCAGCAGCCAAGTCTACGACAGCATGTATCGCGGTGAAGCTTTCTTT.

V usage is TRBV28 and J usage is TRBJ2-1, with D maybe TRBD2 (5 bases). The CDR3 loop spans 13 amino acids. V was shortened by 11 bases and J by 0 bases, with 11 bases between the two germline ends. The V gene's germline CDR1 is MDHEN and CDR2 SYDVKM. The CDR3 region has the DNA TGTGCCGCGACTACTCACTCCTACAATGAGCAGTTCTTC. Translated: CAATTHSYNEQFF.

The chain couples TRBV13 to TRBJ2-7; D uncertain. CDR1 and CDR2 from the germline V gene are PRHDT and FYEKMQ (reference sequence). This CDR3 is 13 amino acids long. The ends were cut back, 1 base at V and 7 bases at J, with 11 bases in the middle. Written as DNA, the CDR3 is TGTGCCAGCAGCTTAGCTGGGTTGGAGGAGCAGTACTTC. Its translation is CASSLAGLEEQYF.

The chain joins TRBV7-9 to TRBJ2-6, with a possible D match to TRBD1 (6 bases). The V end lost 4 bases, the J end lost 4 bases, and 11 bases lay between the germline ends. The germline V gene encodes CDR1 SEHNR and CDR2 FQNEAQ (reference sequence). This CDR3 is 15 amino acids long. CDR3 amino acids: CASSSQGPGANVLTF. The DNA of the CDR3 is TGTGCCAGCAGCTCACAGGGTCCCGGGGCCAACGTCCTGACTTTC.

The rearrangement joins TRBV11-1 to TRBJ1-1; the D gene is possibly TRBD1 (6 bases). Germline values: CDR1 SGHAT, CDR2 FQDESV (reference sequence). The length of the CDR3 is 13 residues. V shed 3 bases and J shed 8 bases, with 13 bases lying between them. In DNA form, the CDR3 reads TGTGCCAGCAGCTTTCGGGTGGGACACGAAGCTTTCTTT. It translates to CASSFRVGHEAFF.

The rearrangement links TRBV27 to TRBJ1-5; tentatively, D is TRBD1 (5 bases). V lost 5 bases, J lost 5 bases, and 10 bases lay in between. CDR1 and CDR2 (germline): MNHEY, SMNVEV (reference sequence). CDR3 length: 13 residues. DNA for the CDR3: TGTGCCAGCAGTCGCAGGGAGGATCAGCCCCAGCATTTT. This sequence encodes CASSRREDQPQHF.

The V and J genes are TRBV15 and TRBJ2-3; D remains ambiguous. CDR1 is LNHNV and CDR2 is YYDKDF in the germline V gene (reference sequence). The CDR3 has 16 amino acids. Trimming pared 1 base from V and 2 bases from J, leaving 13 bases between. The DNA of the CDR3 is TGTGCCACCAGCAGAGGGATCCAGCGCAACACAGATACGCAGTATTTT. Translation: CATSRGIQRNTDTQYF.

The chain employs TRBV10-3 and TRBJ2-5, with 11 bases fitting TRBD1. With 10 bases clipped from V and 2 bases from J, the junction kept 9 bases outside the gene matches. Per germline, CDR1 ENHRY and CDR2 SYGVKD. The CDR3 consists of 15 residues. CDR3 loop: CATNDGQGAQETQYF. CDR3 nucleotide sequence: TGTGCCACCAACGACGGACAGGGGGCACAAGAGACCCAGTACTTC.

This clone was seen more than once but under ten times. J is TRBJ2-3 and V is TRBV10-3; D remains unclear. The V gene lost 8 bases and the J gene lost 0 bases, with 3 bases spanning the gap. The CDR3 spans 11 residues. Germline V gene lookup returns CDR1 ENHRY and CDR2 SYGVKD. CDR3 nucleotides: TGTGCCATCTCGAGCACAGATACGCAGTATTTT. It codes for CAISSTDTQYF.

The CDR3 DNA is TGCGCCAGCAGCTCCGGGGGGGGACTCGGCGCCTACGAGCAGTACTTC. This sequence encodes CASSSGGGLGAYEQYF. This rearrangement joins TRBV5-1 to TRBJ2-7; TRBD2 matches at 8 bases. With 3 bases clipped from V and 2 bases from J, the junction kept 10 bases outside the gene matches. This CDR3 comprises 16 residues. Germline-derived CDR1 and CDR2 are SGHRS and YFSETQ.

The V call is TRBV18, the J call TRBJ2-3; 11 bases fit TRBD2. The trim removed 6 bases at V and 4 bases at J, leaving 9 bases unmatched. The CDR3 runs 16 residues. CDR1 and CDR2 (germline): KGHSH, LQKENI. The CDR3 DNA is TGTGCCAGCTCTCCAATACTAGCGGGAGAGGCAGATACGCAGTATTTT. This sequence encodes CASSPILAGEADTQYF.

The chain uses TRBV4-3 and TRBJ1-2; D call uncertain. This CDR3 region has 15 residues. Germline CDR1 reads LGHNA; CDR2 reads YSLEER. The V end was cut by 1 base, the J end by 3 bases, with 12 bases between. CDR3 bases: TGCGCCAGCAGCCAAGGTGTGCGGCACGACTATGGCTACACCTTC. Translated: CASSQGVRHDYGYTF.

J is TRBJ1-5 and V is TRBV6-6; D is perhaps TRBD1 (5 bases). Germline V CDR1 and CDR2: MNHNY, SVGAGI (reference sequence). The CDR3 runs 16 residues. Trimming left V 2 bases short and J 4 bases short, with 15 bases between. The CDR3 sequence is CASSYGPGGLNQPQHF. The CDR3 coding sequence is TGTGCCAGCAGTTACGGGCCGGGGGGTCTTAATCAGCCCCAGCATTTT.

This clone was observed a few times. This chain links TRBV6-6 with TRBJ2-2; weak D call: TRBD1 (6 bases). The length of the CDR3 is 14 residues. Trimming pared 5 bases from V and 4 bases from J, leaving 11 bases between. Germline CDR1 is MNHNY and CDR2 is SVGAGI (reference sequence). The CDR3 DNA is TGTGCCAGCAGTCCTGACAGGTTCACCGGGGAGCTGTTTTTT. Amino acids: CASSPDRFTGELFF.

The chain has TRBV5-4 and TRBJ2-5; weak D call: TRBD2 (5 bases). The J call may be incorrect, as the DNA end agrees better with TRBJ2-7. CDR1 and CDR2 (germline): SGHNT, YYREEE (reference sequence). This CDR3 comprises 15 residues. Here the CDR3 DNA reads TGTGCCAGCAGCTTGACTAGGTCAGGCTCCTACGAGCAGTACTTC. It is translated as CASSLTRSGSYEQYF.

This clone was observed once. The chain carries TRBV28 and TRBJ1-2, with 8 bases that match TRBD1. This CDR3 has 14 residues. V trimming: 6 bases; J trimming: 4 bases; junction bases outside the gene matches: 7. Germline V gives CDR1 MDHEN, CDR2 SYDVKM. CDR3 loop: CASRNQGAGYGYTF. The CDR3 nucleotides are TGTGCCAGCAGAAACCAGGGGGCGGGCTATGGCTACACCTTC.

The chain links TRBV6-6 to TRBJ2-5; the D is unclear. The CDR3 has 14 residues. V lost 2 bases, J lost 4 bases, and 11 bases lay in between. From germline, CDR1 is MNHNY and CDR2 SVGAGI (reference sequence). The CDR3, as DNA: TGTGCCAGCAGTTACGATCCAGGTTCAGAGACCCAGTACTTC. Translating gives CASSYDPGSETQYF.

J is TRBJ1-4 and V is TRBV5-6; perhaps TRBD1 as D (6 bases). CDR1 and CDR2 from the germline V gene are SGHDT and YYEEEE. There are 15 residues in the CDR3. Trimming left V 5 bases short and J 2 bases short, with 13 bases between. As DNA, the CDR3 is TGTGCCAGCAGTTCCTATAGGGGGACTAATGAAAAACTGTTTTTT. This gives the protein CASSSYRGTNEKLFF.

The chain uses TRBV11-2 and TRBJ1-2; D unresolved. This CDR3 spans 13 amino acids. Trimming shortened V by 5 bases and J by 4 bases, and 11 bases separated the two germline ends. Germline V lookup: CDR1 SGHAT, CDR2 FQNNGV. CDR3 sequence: CASSLPYGYGYTF. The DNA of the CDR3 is TGTGCCAGCAGCCTACCCTACGGCTATGGCTACACCTTC.

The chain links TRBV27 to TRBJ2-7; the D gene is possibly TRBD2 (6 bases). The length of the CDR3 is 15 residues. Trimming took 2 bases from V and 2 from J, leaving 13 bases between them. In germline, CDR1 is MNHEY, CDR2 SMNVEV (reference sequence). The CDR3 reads CASSLMLASTYEQYF. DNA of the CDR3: TGTGCCAGCAGTTTAATGCTAGCGTCTACCTACGAGCAGTACTTC.

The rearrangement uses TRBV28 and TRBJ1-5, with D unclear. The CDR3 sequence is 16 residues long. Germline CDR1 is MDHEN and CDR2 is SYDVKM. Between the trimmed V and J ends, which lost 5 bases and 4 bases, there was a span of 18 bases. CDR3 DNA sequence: TGTGCCAGCAGTCCGCTCGAGGTCACTCAGAATCAGCCCCAGCATTTT. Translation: CASSPLEVTQNQPQHF. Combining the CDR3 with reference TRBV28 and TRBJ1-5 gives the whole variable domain DVKVTQSSRYLVKRTGEKVFLECVQDMDHENMFWYRQDPGLGLRLIYFSYDVKMKEKGDIPEGYSVSREKKERFSLILESASTNQTSMYLCASSPLEVTQNQPQHFGDGTRLSIL.

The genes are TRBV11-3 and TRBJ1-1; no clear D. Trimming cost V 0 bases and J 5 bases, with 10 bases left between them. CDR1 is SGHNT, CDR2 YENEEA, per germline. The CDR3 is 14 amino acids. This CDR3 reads CASSLDQVGTEAFF. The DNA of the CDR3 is TGTGCCAGCAGCTTAGATCAGGTTGGGACTGAAGCTTTCTTT.

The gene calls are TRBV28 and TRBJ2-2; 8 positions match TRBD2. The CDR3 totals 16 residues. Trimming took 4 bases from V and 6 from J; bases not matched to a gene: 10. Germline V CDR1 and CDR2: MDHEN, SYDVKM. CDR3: CASSSPRREGSGELFF. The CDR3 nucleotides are TGTGCCAGCAGTTCCCCACGCCGGGAGGGCTCCGGGGAGCTGTTTTTT.

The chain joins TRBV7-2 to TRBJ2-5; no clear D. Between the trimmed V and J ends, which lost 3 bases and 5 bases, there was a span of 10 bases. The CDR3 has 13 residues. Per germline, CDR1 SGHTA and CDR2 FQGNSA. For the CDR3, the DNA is TGTGCCAGCAGCTTTTCCCCCTTGGAGACCCAGTACTTC. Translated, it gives CASSFSPLETQYF.